This T cell receptor beta chain originates from a study of immune evolution from preneoplasia to lung adenocarcinoma. V was pared by 8 bases and J by 3 bases, with 6 bases of the junction left unmatched. This CDR3 region has 13 residues. Germline CDR1 reads MNHEY; CDR2 reads SMNVEV (reference sequence). This clone was seen only a few times. Profiled with immunoSEQ multiplex PCR; TCRdb holds only in-frame clones, not every one. The sample lists around 9,100 clones, around four fifths occurring once. Between the mid-2010s and the late 2010s, patients underwent resection in Japan or China. Each case's diagnosis was confirmed by two pathologists on H&E. Macro-dissection enriched premalignant or tumor cells before nucleic acid extraction.

The sequenced sample was FFPE lung adenocarcinoma in situ tissue. V and J are TRBV27 and TRBJ1-1; 7 bases map to TRBD1. The source of this sequence is an older person with lung adenocarcinoma. The CDR3 nucleotides read TGTGCCAGCCGGTTGACAGGGTACACTGAAGCTTTCTTT. It specifies CASRLTGYTEAFF.